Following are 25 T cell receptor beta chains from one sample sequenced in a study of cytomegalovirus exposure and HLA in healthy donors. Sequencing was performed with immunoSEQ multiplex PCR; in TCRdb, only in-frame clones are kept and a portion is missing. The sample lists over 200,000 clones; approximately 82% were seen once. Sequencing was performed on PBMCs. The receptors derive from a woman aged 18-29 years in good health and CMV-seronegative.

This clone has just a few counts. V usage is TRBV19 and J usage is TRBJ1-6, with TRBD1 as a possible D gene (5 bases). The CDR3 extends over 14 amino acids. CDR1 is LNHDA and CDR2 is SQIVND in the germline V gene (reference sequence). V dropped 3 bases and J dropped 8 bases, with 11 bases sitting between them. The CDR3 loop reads CASSMEGVDSPLHF. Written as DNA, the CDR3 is TGTGCCAGTAGTATGGAAGGGGTGGATTCACCCCTCCACTTT.

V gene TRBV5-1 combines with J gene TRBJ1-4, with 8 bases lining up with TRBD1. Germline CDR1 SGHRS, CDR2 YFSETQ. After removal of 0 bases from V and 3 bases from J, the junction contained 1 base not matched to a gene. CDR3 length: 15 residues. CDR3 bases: TGCGCCAGCAGCTTGGGGACAGGGCCTAATGAAAAACTGTTTTTT. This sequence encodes CASSLGTGPNEKLFF.

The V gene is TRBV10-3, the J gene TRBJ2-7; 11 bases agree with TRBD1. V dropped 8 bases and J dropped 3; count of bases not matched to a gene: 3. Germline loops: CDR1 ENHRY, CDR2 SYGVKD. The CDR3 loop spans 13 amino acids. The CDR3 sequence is CAIGTGGSYEQYF. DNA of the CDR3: TGTGCCATCGGGACAGGGGGAAGCTACGAGCAGTACTTC.

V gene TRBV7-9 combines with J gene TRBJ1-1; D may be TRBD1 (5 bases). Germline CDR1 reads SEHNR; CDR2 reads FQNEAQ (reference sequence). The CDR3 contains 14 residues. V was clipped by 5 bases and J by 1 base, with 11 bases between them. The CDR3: CASSRDGENTEAFF. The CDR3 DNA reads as TGTGCCAGCAGCCGGGACGGAGAGAACACTGAAGCTTTCTTT.

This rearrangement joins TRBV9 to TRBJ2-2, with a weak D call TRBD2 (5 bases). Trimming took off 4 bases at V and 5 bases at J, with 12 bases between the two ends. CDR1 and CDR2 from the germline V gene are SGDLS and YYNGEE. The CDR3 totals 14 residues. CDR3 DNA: TGTGCCAGCAGCCGAGGTTCGGGGACCGGGGAGCTGTTTTTT. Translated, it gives CASSRGSGTGELFF.

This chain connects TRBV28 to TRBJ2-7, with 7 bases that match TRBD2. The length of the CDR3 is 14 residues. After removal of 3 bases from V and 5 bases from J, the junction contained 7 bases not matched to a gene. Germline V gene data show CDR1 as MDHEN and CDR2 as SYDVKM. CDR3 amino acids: CASSFLRGRHEQYF. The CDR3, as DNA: TGTGCCAGCAGTTTTCTGCGGGGGAGACACGAGCAGTACTTC.

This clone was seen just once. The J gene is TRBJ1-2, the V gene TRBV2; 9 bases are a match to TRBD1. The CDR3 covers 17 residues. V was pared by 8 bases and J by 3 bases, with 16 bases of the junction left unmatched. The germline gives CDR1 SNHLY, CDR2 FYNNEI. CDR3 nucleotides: TGTGCCAGCGGTTTAACCCGGGACAGGGTCTTCGACTATGGCTACACCTTC. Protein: CASGLTRDRVFDYGYTF.

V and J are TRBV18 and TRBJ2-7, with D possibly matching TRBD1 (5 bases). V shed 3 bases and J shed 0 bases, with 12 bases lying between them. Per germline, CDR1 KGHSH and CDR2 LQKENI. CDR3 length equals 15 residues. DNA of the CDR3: TGTGCCAGCTCACCTAGACAGTCCCTCTCCTACGAGCAGTACTTC. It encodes CASSPRQSLSYEQYF.

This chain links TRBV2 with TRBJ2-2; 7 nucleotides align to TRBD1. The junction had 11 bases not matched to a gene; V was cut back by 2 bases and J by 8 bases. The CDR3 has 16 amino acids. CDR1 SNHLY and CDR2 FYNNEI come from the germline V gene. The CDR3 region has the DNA TGTGCCAGCAGTGAACTAGACAGGGCTCAAGGGGGGGAGCTGTTTTTT. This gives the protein CASSELDRAQGGELFF.

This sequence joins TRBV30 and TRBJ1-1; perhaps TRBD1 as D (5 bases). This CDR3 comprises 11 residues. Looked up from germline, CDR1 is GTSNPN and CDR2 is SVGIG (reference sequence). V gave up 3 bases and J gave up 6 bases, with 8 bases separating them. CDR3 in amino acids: CAWSGGAEAFF. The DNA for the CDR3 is TGTGCCTGGAGCGGAGGGGCTGAAGCTTTCTTT.

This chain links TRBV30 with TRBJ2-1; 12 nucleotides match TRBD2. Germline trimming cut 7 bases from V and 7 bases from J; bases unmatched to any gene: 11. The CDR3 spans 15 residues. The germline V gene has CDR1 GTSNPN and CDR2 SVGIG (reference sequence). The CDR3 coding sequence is TGTGCCTTCTGGGAGACTAGCGGGAGTAGGAATGAGCAGTTCTTC. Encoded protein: CAFWETSGSRNEQFF.

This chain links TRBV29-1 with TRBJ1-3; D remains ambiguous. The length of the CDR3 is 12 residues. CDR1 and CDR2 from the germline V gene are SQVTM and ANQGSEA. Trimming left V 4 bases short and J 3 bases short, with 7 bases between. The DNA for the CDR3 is TGCAGCGTTGTGGGAGGTGGAAACACCATATATTTT. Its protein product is CSVVGGGNTIYF.

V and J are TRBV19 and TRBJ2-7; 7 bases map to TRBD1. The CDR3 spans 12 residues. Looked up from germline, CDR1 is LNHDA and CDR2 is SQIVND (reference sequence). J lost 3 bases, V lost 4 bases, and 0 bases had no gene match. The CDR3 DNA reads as TGTGCCAGTAGTACAGGGGGCTACGAGCAGTACTTC. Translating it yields CASSTGGYEQYF.

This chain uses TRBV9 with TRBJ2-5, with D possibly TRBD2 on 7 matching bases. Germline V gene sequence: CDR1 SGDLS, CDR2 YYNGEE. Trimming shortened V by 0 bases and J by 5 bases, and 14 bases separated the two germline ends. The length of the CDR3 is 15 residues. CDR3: CASSVVEGGKETQYF. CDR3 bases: TGTGCCAGCAGCGTAGTAGAGGGGGGGAAGGAGACCCAGTACTTC.

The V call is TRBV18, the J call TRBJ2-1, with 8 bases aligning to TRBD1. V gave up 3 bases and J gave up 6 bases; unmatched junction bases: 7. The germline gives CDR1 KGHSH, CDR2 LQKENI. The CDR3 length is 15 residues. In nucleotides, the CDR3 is TGTGCCAGCTCACCGGCAGGGGGCTATATCAATGAGCAGTTCTTC. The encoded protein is CASSPAGGYINEQFF.

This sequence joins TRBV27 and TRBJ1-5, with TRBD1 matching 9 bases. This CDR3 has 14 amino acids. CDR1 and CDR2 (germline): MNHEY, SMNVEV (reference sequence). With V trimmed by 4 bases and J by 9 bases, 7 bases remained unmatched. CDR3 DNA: TGTGCCAGCAGTTCAGGGACAGGGATAGGGCCCCAGCATTTT. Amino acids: CASSSGTGIGPQHF.

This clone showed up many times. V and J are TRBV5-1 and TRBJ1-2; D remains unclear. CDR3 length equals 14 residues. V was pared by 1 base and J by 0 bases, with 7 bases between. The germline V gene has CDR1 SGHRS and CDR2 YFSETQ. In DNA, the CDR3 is TGCGCCAGCAGCTTGAGCGAAGCTAACTATGGCTACACCTTC. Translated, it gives CASSLSEANYGYTF.

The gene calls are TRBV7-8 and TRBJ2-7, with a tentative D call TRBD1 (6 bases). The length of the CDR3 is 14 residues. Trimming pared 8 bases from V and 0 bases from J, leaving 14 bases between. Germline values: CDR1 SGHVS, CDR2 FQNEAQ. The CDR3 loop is CASARAGDSYEQYF. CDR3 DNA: TGTGCCAGCGCTCGGGCAGGGGACTCCTACGAGCAGTACTTC. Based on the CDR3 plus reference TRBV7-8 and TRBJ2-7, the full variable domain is GAGVSQSPRYKVAKRGQDVALRCDPISGHVSLFWYQQALGQGPEFLTYFQNEAQLDKSGLPSDRFFAERPEGSVSTLKIQRTQQEDSAVYLCASARAGDSYEQYFGPGTRLTVT.

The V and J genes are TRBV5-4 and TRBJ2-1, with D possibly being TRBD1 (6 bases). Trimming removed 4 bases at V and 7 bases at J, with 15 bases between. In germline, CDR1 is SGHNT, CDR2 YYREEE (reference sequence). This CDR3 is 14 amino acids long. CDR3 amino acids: CASSLRTERNEQFF. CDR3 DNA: TGTGCCAGCAGCCTAAGGACAGAGAGGAATGAGCAGTTCTTC.

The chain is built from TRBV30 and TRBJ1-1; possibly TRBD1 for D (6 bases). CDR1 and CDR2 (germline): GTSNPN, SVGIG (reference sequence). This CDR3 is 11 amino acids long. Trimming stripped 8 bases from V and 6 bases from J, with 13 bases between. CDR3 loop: CARGGEAEAFF. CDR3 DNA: TGTGCCCGAGGGGGGGAGGCTGAAGCTTTCTTT.

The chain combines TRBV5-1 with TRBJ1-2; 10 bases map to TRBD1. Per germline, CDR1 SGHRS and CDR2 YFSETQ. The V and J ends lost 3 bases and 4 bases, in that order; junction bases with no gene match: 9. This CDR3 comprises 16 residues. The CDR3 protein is CASSSARDRGLYGYTF. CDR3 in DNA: TGCGCCAGCAGCTCGGCCCGGGACAGGGGCCTCTATGGCTACACCTTC.

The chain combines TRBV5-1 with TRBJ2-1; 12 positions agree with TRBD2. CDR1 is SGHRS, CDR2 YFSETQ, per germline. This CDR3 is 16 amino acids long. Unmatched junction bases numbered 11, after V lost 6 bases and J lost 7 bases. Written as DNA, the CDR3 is TGCGCCAGCACCGTGACTAGCGGGGGATCTTTGAATGAGCAGTTCTTC. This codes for CASTVTSGGSLNEQFF.

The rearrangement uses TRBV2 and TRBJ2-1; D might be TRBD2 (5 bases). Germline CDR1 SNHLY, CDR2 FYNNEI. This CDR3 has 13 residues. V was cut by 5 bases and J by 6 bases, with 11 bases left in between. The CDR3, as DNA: TGTGCCAGCAGTCGGGAAGTCACCAATGAGCAGTTCTTC. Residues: CASSREVTNEQFF.

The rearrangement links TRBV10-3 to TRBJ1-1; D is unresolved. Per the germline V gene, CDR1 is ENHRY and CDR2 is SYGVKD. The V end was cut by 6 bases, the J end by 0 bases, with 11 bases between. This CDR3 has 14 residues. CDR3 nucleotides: TGTGCCATCAGGGGGAGTCTAATGAACACTGAAGCTTTCTTT. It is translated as CAIRGSLMNTEAFF.

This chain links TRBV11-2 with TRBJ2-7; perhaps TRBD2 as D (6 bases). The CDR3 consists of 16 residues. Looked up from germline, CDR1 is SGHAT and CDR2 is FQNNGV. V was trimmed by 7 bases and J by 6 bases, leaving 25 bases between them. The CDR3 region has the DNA TGTGCCAGCAACGTCGACACAACCCGGGGGTTTGGCGAGCAGTACTTC. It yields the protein CASNVDTTRGFGEQYF.